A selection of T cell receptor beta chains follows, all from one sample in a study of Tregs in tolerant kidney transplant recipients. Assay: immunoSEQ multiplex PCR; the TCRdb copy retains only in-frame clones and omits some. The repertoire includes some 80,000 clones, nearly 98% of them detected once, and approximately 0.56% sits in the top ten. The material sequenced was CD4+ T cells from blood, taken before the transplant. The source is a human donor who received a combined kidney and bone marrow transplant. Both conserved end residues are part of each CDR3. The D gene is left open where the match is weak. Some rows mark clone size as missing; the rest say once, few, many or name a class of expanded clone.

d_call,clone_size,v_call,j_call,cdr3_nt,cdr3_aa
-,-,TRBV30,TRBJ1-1,TGTGCCTGGAGACTGCGGCCAAACACTGAAGCTTTCTTT,CAWRLRPNTEAFF
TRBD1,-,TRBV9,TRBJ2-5,TGTGCCAGCAGCGTTCCGGACAGGGCCCAAGAGACCCAGTACTTC,CASSVPDRAQETQYF
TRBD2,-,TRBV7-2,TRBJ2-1,TGTGCCAGCAGCTTAGTGGTTCTAGCGGGGCCCTATGAGCAGTTCTTC,CASSLVVLAGPYEQFF
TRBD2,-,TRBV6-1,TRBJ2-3,TGTGCCAGCAGACTTAGCGGGGGACTGGATACGCAGTATTTT,CASRLSGGLDTQYF
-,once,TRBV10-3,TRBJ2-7,TGTGCCATCAGTGGGGGGACATACTACGAGCAGTACTTC,CAISGGTYYEQYF
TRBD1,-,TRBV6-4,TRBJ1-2,TGTGCCAGCAGGAGAACAGGGGGCGCGGGCTACACCTTC,CASRRTGGAGYTF
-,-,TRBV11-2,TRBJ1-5,TGTGCCAGCAGCGACGTTACAGGTCGGAATCAGCCCCAGCATTTT,CASSDVTGRNQPQHF
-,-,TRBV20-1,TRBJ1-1,TGCAGTGCTTCCCGTTTTGCTGAAGCTTTCTTT,CSASRFAEAFF
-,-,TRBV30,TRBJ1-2,TGTGCCTGGAGTGGACAGATCTATGGCTACACCTTC,CAWSGQIYGYTF
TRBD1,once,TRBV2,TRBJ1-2,TGTGCCAGCAGTAGACAGGGACTCTATGGCTACACCTTC,CASSRQGLYGYTF
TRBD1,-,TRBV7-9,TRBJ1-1,TGTGCCAGCAGCTTTAGGACAGGAAAAGCTTTCTTT,CASSFRTGKAFF
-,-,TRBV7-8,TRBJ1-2,TGTGCCAGCAGCTTAATGGGGACAAACTATGGCTACACCTTC,CASSLMGTNYGYTF
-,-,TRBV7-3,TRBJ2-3,TGTGCCAGCAGCTTCGGGAGTGGTACGCAGTATTTT,CASSFGSGTQYF
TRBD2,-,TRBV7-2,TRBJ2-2,TGTGCCAGCAGCGCCCTAGCGGGAGAGGGCACCGGGGAGCTGTTTTTT,CASSALAGEGTGELFF
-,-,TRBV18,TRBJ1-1,TGTGCCAGCTCCGCCTCTAGGTACACTGAAGCTTTCTTT,CASSASRYTEAFF
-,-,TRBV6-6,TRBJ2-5,TGTGCCAGCAGCCCAGACTCGAACCACCAAGAGACCCAGTACTTC,CASSPDSNHQETQYF
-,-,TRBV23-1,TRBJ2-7,TGCGCCAGCAGTCAATGGGCATCCTTTGAATCCTACGAGCAGTACTTC,CASSQWASFESYEQYF
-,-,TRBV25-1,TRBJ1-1,TGTGCCAGCAGTGAATCGCAGGGATGGAACACTGAAGCTTTCTTT,CASSESQGWNTEAFF
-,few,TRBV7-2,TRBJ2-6,TGTGCCAGCAGCTTAACTTCAGGGGACTCTGGGGCCAACGTCCTGACTTTC,CASSLTSGDSGANVLTF
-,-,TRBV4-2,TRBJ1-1,TGTGCCAGCAGCCAAGATCGGGGGAGGAACACTGAAGCTTTCTTT,CASSQDRGRNTEAFF